This T cell receptor beta chain originates from a study of read filtering for tumor transcriptome and immune sequencing. About the research overall: Mean patient age was 65.9 years, range about 45 to 85; 16 to 20 male, about 15 female.

This clonotype was seen many times. This library used around 400 ng RNA and molecular barcoded adaptors spanning alpha/delta and beta/gamma chains. TCRdb redid the calling of the reads with MiXCR, one entry per CDR3 protein. This sample has about 40,000 distinct CDR3 sequences; roughly an eighth occur once, and the top ten carry less than 40%. Germline V CDR1 and CDR2: SGHRS, YFSETQ. The CDR3 totals 15 residues. V was pared by 0 bases and J by 4 bases, with 12 bases between. Material for sequencing was a population of CD138-negative cells sorted from bone marrow. This clonotype was sampled from a donor over 35 with multiple myeloma. The chain is built from TRBV5-1 and TRBJ2-3; the D call may be TRBD1 or TRBD2 (6 bases each). The DNA of the CDR3 is TGCGCCAGCAGCTTGGTGGGGGGCTGGGCAGATACGCAGTATTTT. Amino acid sequence: CASSLVGGWADTQYF.